The TCR beta chain described here comes from a study of Graves' ophthalmopathy and Graves' hyperthyroidism. Study conclusions and caveats: Most thyroid clonotypes expanded beyond 0.001 frequency were also found in blood.

The V end lost 4 bases, the J end lost 5 bases, and 5 bases lay between the germline ends. The CDR3 loop spans 11 amino acids. This clonotype appeared many times. No antigen is known for it. Additional autoimmune diseases, uncontrolled infections, pregnancy or lactation disqualified patients. Clinical symptoms, serum thyroxine, TRAb, thyroid ultrasound and orbital computed tomography determined diagnosis. The sequenced template was RNA, covering the TCR beta CDR3 region. RT-PCR in the first round used HTBI primers; a second-round multiplex PCR followed. Via MiXCR, TCRdb re-called the multiplex PCR reads, giving one row per CDR3 protein. The repertoire consists of 340,000 or so distinct CDR3 sequences, with 17% occurring once and the leading ten covering around an eighth.

This receptor was taken from an adult man with Graves' ophthalmopathy. J is TRBJ2-5 and V is TRBV12-3 or TRBV12-4; D gene ambiguous. The sample consisted of peripheral blood. The CDR3 spells CASSYWETQYF. CDR3 sequence (DNA): TGTGCCAGCAGTTATTGGGAGACCCAGTACTTC.